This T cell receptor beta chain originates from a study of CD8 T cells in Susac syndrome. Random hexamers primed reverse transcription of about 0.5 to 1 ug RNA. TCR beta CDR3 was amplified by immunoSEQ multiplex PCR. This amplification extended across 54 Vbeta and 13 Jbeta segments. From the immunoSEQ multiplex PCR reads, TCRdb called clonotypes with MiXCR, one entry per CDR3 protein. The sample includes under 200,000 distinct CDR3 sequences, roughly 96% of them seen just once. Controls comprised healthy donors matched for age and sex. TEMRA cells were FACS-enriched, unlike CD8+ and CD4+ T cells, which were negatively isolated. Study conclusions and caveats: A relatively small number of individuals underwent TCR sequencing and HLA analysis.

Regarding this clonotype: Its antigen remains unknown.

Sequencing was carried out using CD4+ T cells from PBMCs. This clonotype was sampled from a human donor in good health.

In DNA, the CDR3 is TGCAGCGTTAAACAGAGCAATCAGCCCCAGCATTTT. This encodes CSVKQSNQPQHF. The chain employs TRBV29-1 and TRBJ1-5; D unresolved. The CDR3 runs 12 residues. CDR1 and CDR2 (germline): SQVTM, ANQGSEA. Trimming took 5 bases from V and 1 from J, leaving 6 bases between them.